This TCR beta chain was captured by sequencing in a study of breast tumors, draining lymph nodes, adjacent tissues. The CDR3 spans 12 residues. Germline V gene lookup returns CDR1 DFQATT and CDR2 SNEGSKA (reference sequence). Regarding the study as a whole: The data were judged consistent with most tumor T cells coming from lymph node and expanding in tumor. The lymph node origin of tumor T cells was framed as consistent with a hypothesis, not demonstrated.

Breast cancer patients provided tissue from their axillary draining lymph nodes. This clonotype was detected only a few times. Its target is unknown. With a much larger clone just one base away, this may be a read error. MiXCR, applied by TCRdb to the multiplex PCR reads, yields one record per CDR3 protein. The repertoire holds approximately 170,000 distinct CDR3 sequences, with about 30% as singletons. Specimen: axillary lymph node tissue. This sequence was found in a female donor with breast cancer. Some clones in this sample may be carry-over from other donors' samples. The chain couples TRBV20-1 to TRBJ1-2; 9 nucleotides line up with TRBD1. The CDR3: CSGYRGPQGSTF. CDR3 sequence (DNA): TGCAGTGGATACAGGGGGCCCCAGGGCTCCACCTTC.